This TCR beta chain is from a study of CD8 T cells in ankylosing spondylitis. Findings and caveats of the study: Disease-linked clones were reportedly significantly enriched in matched ankylosing spondylitis synovial fluid. The authors found the disease-linked clones to be CD8+ and relatively rare in peripheral blood.

Worth noting for this clonotype: What it binds is not known.

From the 5' RACE reads, TCRdb called clonotypes with MiXCR, one entry per CDR3 protein. The sample includes roughly 64,000 distinct CDR3 sequences, about 6% of them seen just once. Specimen: synovial fluid, either unsorted or a sorted T cell fraction (not recorded which). The TCR sequence derives from a male donor with ankylosing spondylitis.

CDR3 protein: CSANTLSYEQYF. The DNA of the CDR3 is TGCAGTGCGAATACGCTAAGCTACGAGCAGTACTTC. The chain employs TRBV20-1 and TRBJ2-7; D is unclear. Germline-derived CDR1 and CDR2 are DFQATT and SNEGSKA (reference sequence). V lost 6 bases and J lost 3, with 12 bases in between. The CDR3 has 12 residues.